Listed here are 20 T cell receptor beta chains from one sample, sequenced in a study of T cell changes during pregnancy in multiple sclerosis. Sequencing was performed with immunoSEQ multiplex PCR; in TCRdb, only in-frame clones are kept and a portion is missing. Found here are roughly 120,000 clones, about 90% of them singletons; the top ten hold about 1.5%. The sample here was peripheral blood, taken in the third trimester of pregnancy. All receptors come from a female donor with multiple sclerosis, enrolled in a pregnancy study.

This chain uses TRBV19 with TRBJ2-7, with 7 bases aligning to TRBD2. Germline CDR1 and CDR2: LNHDA and SQIVND (reference sequence). V lost 4 bases and J lost 4; bases outside the gene matches: 16. The CDR3 sequence is 17 residues long. CDR3 sequence (DNA): TGTGCCAGTAGTACGGGAGGTGCAGGTTGGATTGCGTACGAGCAGTACTTC. Amino acid sequence: CASSTGGAGWIAYEQYF.

This sequence joins TRBV5-1 and TRBJ2-1, with 12 bases fitting TRBD2. In germline, CDR1 is SGHRS, CDR2 YFSETQ. The V segment lost 0 bases and the J segment 10 bases; nucleotides outside the gene matches: 5. The CDR3 loop spans 15 amino acids. CDR3 residues: CASSLGLAGAEEQFF. CDR3 nucleotides: TGCGCCAGCAGCTTGGGACTAGCGGGAGCAGAGGAGCAGTTCTTC.

The chain recombines TRBV11-2 with TRBJ2-2; 7 bases are a match to TRBD1. Trimming cost V 7 bases and J 4 bases; bases outside gene matches: 3. This CDR3 is 13 amino acids long. Germline V gene sequence: CDR1 SGHAT, CDR2 FQNNGV. CDR3: CASIRTGTGELFF. The CDR3 bases are TGTGCCAGCATCCGGACAGGCACCGGGGAGCTGTTTTTT.

J is TRBJ1-4 and V is TRBV5-1; the match to TRBD1 covers 7 bases. In germline, CDR1 is SGHRS, CDR2 YFSETQ. The CDR3 sequence is 16 residues long. The V gene end was trimmed by 2 bases and the J gene end by 0 bases; junction bases not matched to a gene: 4. CDR3 in DNA: TGCGCCAGCAGCTTACCCGGGACAGCAACTAATGAAAAACTGTTTTTT. Translated, it gives CASSLPGTATNEKLFF. Drawing the rest from reference TRBV5-1 and TRBJ1-4, the complete variable domain is KAGVTQTPRYLIKTRGQQVTLSCSPISGHRSVSWYQQTPGQGLQFLFEYFSETQRNKGNFPGRFSGRQFSNSRSEMNVSTLELGDSALYLCASSLPGTATNEKLFFGSGTQLSVL.

The gene calls are TRBV5-1 and TRBJ2-5, with TRBD1 as a possible D gene (7 bases). V gave up 3 bases and J gave up 4 bases, with 16 bases separating them. Germline V gene sequence: CDR1 SGHRS, CDR2 YFSETQ. The CDR3 has 15 amino acids. The CDR3 DNA reads as TGCGCCAGCAGCTCAATACAGGGGACTGGAGAGACCCAGTACTTC. Protein product: CASSSIQGTGETQYF.

This clone is a singleton in its sample. The chain joins TRBV10-1 to TRBJ2-7; 8 nucleotides agree with TRBD2. The ends lost 4 bases at V and 1 base at J; junction bases unmatched: 0. This CDR3 is 13 amino acids long. Germline values: CDR1 WNHNN, CDR2 SYGVQD (reference sequence). CDR3 residues: CASSASGSYEQYF. CDR3 nucleotide sequence: TGCGCCAGCAGTGCTAGCGGGTCCTACGAGCAGTACTTC.

This chain joins TRBV29-1 and TRBJ1-2; D perhaps matches TRBD1 (5 bases). The CDR3 extends over 11 amino acids. V was pared by 7 bases and J by 8 bases, with 14 bases between. Germline assignment: CDR1 SQVTM and CDR2 ANQGSEA. The CDR3 nucleotides are TGCAGCGATGCCAGGGCGCGGGGCTACACCTTC. Translation gives CSDARARGYTF.

This clone occurred once. This CDR3 is CASHEGSSGNTIYF. For the CDR3, the DNA is TGTGCCAGCCACGAAGGGAGCTCTGGAAACACCATATATTTT. The genes are TRBV7-8 and TRBJ1-3, with unresolved D. The CDR3 has 14 amino acids. Trimming removed 8 bases from V and 0 bases from J, with 11 bases in between. CDR1 SGHVS and CDR2 FQNEAQ come from the germline V gene.

V and J are TRBV5-1 and TRBJ2-1; D unclear. This CDR3 is built from 14 residues. Between the trimmed V and J ends, which lost 3 bases and 0 bases, there was a span of 7 bases. Germline CDR1 is SGHRS and CDR2 is YFSETQ. CDR3 in DNA: TGCGCCAGCAGCTCCACAGCCTCCTACAATGAGCAGTTCTTC. It translates to CASSSTASYNEQFF.

The chain links TRBV10-1 to TRBJ2-5; 11 nucleotides align to TRBD2. The CDR3 runs 15 residues. V lost 2 bases, J lost 3 bases, and 2 bases stayed unmatched. Germline CDR1 is WNHNN and CDR2 is SYGVQD (reference sequence). In nucleotides, the CDR3 is TGCGCCAGCAGTGAGGGACTAGCGGGCGAAGAGACCCAGTACTTC. It is translated as CASSEGLAGEETQYF.

The J gene is TRBJ1-1, the V gene TRBV2; D remains ambiguous. The CDR3 is 14 amino acids. Deletions cut 4 bases from V and 5 bases from J, with 14 bases between. The germline V gene has CDR1 SNHLY and CDR2 FYNNEI. Here the CDR3 reads CASSVRNTGTEAFF. CDR3 bases: TGTGCCAGCAGTGTACGGAATACGGGGACTGAAGCTTTCTTT.

The gene calls are TRBV13 and TRBJ2-7; 12 bases are a match to TRBD2. This CDR3 has 17 amino acids. The trim removed 4 bases at V and 6 bases at J, leaving 13 bases unmatched. Per germline, CDR1 PRHDT and CDR2 FYEKMQ (reference sequence). This chain's CDR3 is CASSSTSSGRARGEQYF. CDR3 in DNA: TGTGCCAGCAGCTCGACATCTAGCGGGAGGGCCCGGGGCGAGCAGTACTTC.

This CDR3 is CASSFRRRTSGSPSYNEQFF. The DNA for the CDR3 is TGTGCCAGCAGCTTCCGGAGGAGGACTAGCGGTTCTCCTTCCTACAATGAGCAGTTCTTC. The chain uses TRBV7-8 and TRBJ2-1; 10 bases line up with TRBD2. This CDR3 is 20 amino acids long. Germline V gene data show CDR1 as SGHVS and CDR2 as FQNEAQ. The trim removed 3 bases at V and 1 base at J, leaving 15 bases unmatched.

V gene TRBV7-3 combines with J gene TRBJ2-2, with D perhaps TRBD1 (7 bases). There are 16 residues in the CDR3. V was shortened by 2 bases and J by 2 bases, with 12 bases between the two germline ends. In germline, CDR1 is SGHTA, CDR2 FQGTGA. The CDR3 loop reads CASSLGGTVNTGELFF. In DNA form, the CDR3 reads TGTGCCAGCAGCTTAGGAGGGACAGTAAACACCGGGGAGCTGTTTTTT.

V is TRBV13 and J is TRBJ2-2, with a weak D call TRBD2 (5 bases). Per the germline V gene, CDR1 is PRHDT and CDR2 is FYEKMQ (reference sequence). Trimming cost V 4 bases and J 1 base, with 10 bases left between them. The CDR3 runs 15 residues. CDR3 residues: CASSSLGENTGELFF. The CDR3 DNA is TGTGCCAGCAGCTCACTCGGGGAGAACACCGGGGAGCTGTTTTTT.

The CDR3 DNA reads TGTGCCAGCAGCCCTCAGACAGGATGGAACACTGAAGCTTTCTTT. Encoded protein: CASSPQTGWNTEAFF. The chain employs TRBV14 and TRBJ1-1; D possibly corresponds to TRBD1 (6 bases). CDR1 and CDR2 from the germline V gene are SGHDN and FVKESK. V was cut by 4 bases and J by 1 base, with 13 bases left in between. The CDR3 runs to 15 residues.

The chain is built from TRBV6-1 and TRBJ1-5; D is unclear. With 3 bases removed from V and 7 bases from J, the gap between germline ends came to 10 bases. Germline V lookup: CDR1 MNHNS, CDR2 SASEGT. The CDR3 has 13 amino acids. CDR3 DNA sequence: TGTGCCAGCAGTGAGATGCCGAGCCAGCCCCAGCATTTT. It is translated as CASSEMPSQPQHF.

The chain recombines TRBV6-4 with TRBJ1-1; no reliable D call. Trimming cost V 6 bases and J 4 bases, with 15 bases left between them. CDR1 MRHNA and CDR2 SNTAGT come from the germline V gene. The CDR3 consists of 14 residues. The CDR3 DNA is TGTGCCAGCAGGCGGGCCGTCGAGAGCACTGAAGCTTTCTTT. The encoded protein is CASRRAVESTEAFF.

This rearrangement joins TRBV19 to TRBJ2-3; perhaps TRBD1 as D (6 bases). The CDR3 is made up of 14 amino acids. With 7 bases removed from V and 1 base from J, the gap between germline ends came to 12 bases. The germline V gene encodes CDR1 LNHDA and CDR2 SQIVND (reference sequence). The DNA for the CDR3 is TGTGCCAGTACAGAGACAGGACGCACAGATACGCAGTATTTT. Protein: CASTETGRTDTQYF.

J is TRBJ1-2 and V is TRBV2, with a possible D match to TRBD1 (6 bases). V was trimmed by 2 bases and J by 8 bases, leaving 12 bases between them. This CDR3 spans 13 amino acids. Germline V gene lookup returns CDR1 SNHLY and CDR2 FYNNEI. This chain's CDR3 is CASSERGGIGYTF. The CDR3 nucleotides read TGTGCCAGCAGTGAACGCGGGGGCATCGGCTACACCTTC. Drawing the rest from reference TRBV2 and TRBJ1-2, the complete variable domain is EPEVTQTPSHQVTQMGQEVILRCVPISNHLYFYWYRQILGQKVEFLVSFYNNEISEKSEIFDDQFSVERPDGSNFTLKIRSTKLEDSAMYFCASSERGGIGYTFGSGTRLTVV.